What follows describes a single T cell receptor (beta chain). The same CDR3 also results from other DNA sequences found in this sample. Clones were read by immunoSEQ multiplex PCR, and TCRdb kept only the in-frame ones, dropping some. The sample has 640,000 or so clones; less than 80% are singletons. The CDR3 contains 11 residues. CDR1 LNHDA and CDR2 SQIVND come from the germline V gene (reference sequence). V lost 5 bases and J 5 bases, leaving 6 bases between the germline ends. This entry comes from a study of shared clonotypes between healthy human individuals. The J gene is TRBJ2-5, the V gene TRBV19; D remains unclear. Specimen: memory CD4+ T cells sorted from blood. This sample's subset: CD45RA-negative fraction. This receptor was identified in a woman in her twenties or thirties in good health. This chain's CDR3 is CASSVRETQYF. The CDR3 DNA reads TGTGCCAGTAGTGTGCGGGAGACCCAGTACTTC.